This T cell receptor beta chain was captured in a study of blood T cells in healthy people across ages. Through a sample-barcoded 5' primer and a J-beta primer mix, a second PCR was run for about 6 to 11 cycles. TCRdb redid the calling of the 5' RACE reads with MiXCR, one entry per CDR3 protein. The sample lists over 500,000 distinct CDR3 sequences, about 51% occurring once. Regarding the study as a whole: Naive and antigen-experienced cells could not be conclusively compared, given unsorted PBMCs. For the donors, CMV status was unknown and possibly confounded expanded clonotype changes.

About this clonotype itself: The target antigen is unknown.

Drawn from each donor were 9 to 10 milliliters of peripheral blood. V lost 6 bases to trimming and J lost 0 bases; unmatched junction nucleotides: 7. The CDR3 is 15 residues long. Germline V gene data show CDR1 as SQVTM and CDR2 as ANQGSEA. Material: blood. The clonotype was recovered from a woman aged 80 or over in good health. The chain recombines TRBV29-1 with TRBJ2-3, with 9 bases lining up with TRBD2. The DNA for the CDR3 is TGCAGCGTCGGCTGGACTAGCGATAGCACAGATACGCAGTATTTT. Translated: CSVGWTSDSTDTQYF.